The clone carrying this T cell receptor beta chain showed up many times. TCRdb recomputed calls from the 5' RACE reads with MiXCR, one row per CDR3 protein. Here the sample spans just under 45,000 distinct CDR3 sequences, approximately 11% being singletons. From germline, CDR1 is SGHTA and CDR2 FQGTGA. The trim removed 5 bases at V and 4 bases at J, leaving 3 bases unmatched. The CDR3 is made up of 13 amino acids. This sample was included in a study of early T cells in non-severe SARS-CoV-2 infection. Overall study context: Bulk RNA taken from unsorted whole blood was sequenced, leaving chains unpaired.

The source of this sequence is an adult who was a healthcare worker with PCR-confirmed SARS-CoV-2 infection or an uninfected control (not recorded which). Sequenced: whole blood. The chain links TRBV7-3 to TRBJ2-5; 8 bases agree with TRBD1. CDR3 bases: TGTGCCAGCAGCCCAGGACAGGGAGAGACCCAGTACTTC. Translation gives CASSPGQGETQYF.